Below are 15 T cell receptor beta chains sequenced from a single sample in a study of T cell clonality in common variable immunodeficiency. Study results and limitations: Reportedly, TCR beta sequences from common variable immunodeficiency showed fewer deletions and N-nucleotide insertions.

For these TCRs, the target antigens are not known. Profiling relied on immunoSEQ multiplex PCR, and the TCRdb table lists in-frame clones only, not all of them. This sample shows tens of thousands of clones and no singletons; 2% to 2.5% rests with the ten largest. The sample taken for sequencing was peripheral blood mononuclear cells. These receptors all stem from a human donor with common variable immunodeficiency.

With respect to this clone: The read ends 3 residues shy of where the CDR3 ends; the end is completed using the germline J gene. J is TRBJ2-7 and V is TRBV13; TRBD1 aligns across 9 bases. The CDR3 contains 14 residues. With V trimmed by 5 bases and J by 2 bases, 4 bases remained unmatched. In germline, CDR1 is PRHDT, CDR2 FYEKMQ (reference sequence). Partial CDR3 DNA: TGTGCCAGCAGCCCGAGACAGGGGGCCTACGAG. Translating it yields CASSPRQGAYE. The whole CDR3 sequence is CASSPRQGAYEQYF.

This clone was counted at least ten times. Read data end 3 residues before the CDR3 end; the end is taken from the germline J gene. The chain combines TRBV4-1 with TRBJ2-7; D is perhaps TRBD2 (6 bases). CDR1 is MGHRA and CDR2 is YSYEKL in the germline V gene. The CDR3 sequence is 16 residues long. The V end was cut by 5 bases, the J end by 0 bases, with 17 bases between. The covered CDR3 bases are TGCGCCAGCAGCGCAGGCGGCCGGGGGTACTCCTACGAG. Amino acids: CASSAGGRGYSYE. The CDR3, in full, reads CASSAGGRGYSYEQYF.

This clone was detected many times. The DNA ends 3 residues before the CDR3 does, and the rest of the CDR3 is filled in from the germline J gene. The rearrangement joins TRBV30 to TRBJ1-1; 8 bases agree with TRBD1. Germline V gene lookup returns CDR1 GTSNPN and CDR2 SVGIG (reference sequence). Unmatched junction bases numbered 7, after V lost 3 bases and J lost 7 bases. This CDR3 has 13 residues. CDR3 loop: CAWSGRGLGEAFF. Partial CDR3 DNA: TGTGCCTGGAGCGGCAGGGGGCTCGGTGAA.

This clone was seen many times. The DNA ends 3 residues before the CDR3 does, and the rest of the CDR3 is filled in from the germline J gene. J is TRBJ1-6 and V is TRBV20-1, with unresolved D. V was shortened by 2 bases and J by 9 bases, with 11 bases between the two germline ends. CDR1 and CDR2 from the germline V gene are DFQATT and SNEGSKA (reference sequence). The CDR3 has 13 amino acids. The CDR3 protein is CSARPRPASPLHF. Incomplete CDR3 DNA: TGCAGTGCTAGACCTAGACCAGCTTCACCC.

This clone has a handful of counts. A clone one base away is much larger, so this may be a read error. The CDR3 end lies 3 residues beyond the end of the read and is filled in from the germline J gene. This sample also contains other DNA sequences that code for the same CDR3. The chain has TRBV5-1 and TRBJ2-7; 15 bases line up with TRBD2. The trim removed 4 bases at V and 6 bases at J, leaving 5 bases unmatched. CDR1 is SGHRS, CDR2 YFSETQ, per germline. This CDR3 contains 15 residues. The sequenced part of the CDR3 DNA is TGCGCCAGCAGCACCGGACTAGCGGGGGGGCGCGAG. It codes for CASSTGLAGGRE. The full CDR3 sequence reads CASSTGLAGGREQYF.

This clone appeared many times. The missing CDR3 end, 3 residues past where the read stops, is filled in from the germline J gene. The J gene is TRBJ2-5, the V gene TRBV6-4; TRBD2 matches at 11 bases. V was pared by 6 bases and J by 2 bases, with 5 bases of the junction left unmatched. The CDR3 extends over 15 amino acids. The germline V gene has CDR1 MRHNA and CDR2 SNTAGT. The CDR3 region is CASSILAGAQETQYF. CDR3 DNA, as far as it was read: TGTGCCAGCAGCATACTAGCGGGGGCTCAAGAGACC.

This clone was seen repeatedly, ten times or more. The observed sequence ends 3 residues before the CDR3 terminus, with the missing tail filled in from the germline J gene. This sequence joins TRBV7-6 and TRBJ1-4; 8 bases are a match to TRBD1. Germline CDR1 and CDR2: SGHVS and FNYEAQ. Losses at the gene ends were 5 bases for V and 6 bases for J; bases not matched to a gene: 5. The CDR3 totals 14 residues. The CDR3 bases that were read are TGTGCCAGCAGCCGAAACAGGGGGGATGAAAAA. Protein: CASSRNRGDEK. The entire CDR3 protein is CASSRNRGDEKLFF.

Many counts were recorded for this clone. The read terminates 3 residues before the CDR3 end, so the remaining end is supplied by the germline J gene. V usage is TRBV5-1 and J usage is TRBJ2-1, with a weak D call TRBD1 (6 bases). V was trimmed by 3 bases and J by 0 bases, leaving 13 bases between them. CDR1 SGHRS and CDR2 YFSETQ come from the germline V gene. The CDR3 sequence is 16 residues long. The CDR3 bases that were read are TGCGCCAGCAGCTCCCGGGACACAGGCTCCTACAATGAG. Protein sequence: CASSSRDTGSYNE. The complete CDR3 protein is CASSSRDTGSYNEQFF.

This clone was detected many times. CDR3 amino acids: CAWRRGGHYEQYF. The covered CDR3 bases are TGTGCCTGGAGGAGGGGGGGGCATTACGAG. This rearrangement joins TRBV30 to TRBJ2-7; tentative D call: TRBD2 (7 bases). The read ends 3 residues shy of where the CDR3 ends; the end is completed using the germline J gene. This CDR3 is 13 amino acids long. Germline CDR1 and CDR2: GTSNPN and SVGIG (reference sequence). The V end was cut by 3 bases, the J end by 4 bases, with 13 bases between.

This clone was counted at least ten times. The CDR3 end falls 3 residues outside the read, so it is completed with the germline J gene. The chain uses TRBV20-1 and TRBJ2-6, with TRBD1 matching over 8 bases. This CDR3 is 16 amino acids long. Germline CDR1 and CDR2: DFQATT and SNEGSKA (reference sequence). Trimming removed 5 bases from V and 0 bases from J; junction bases left unmatched: 6. CDR3 in amino acids: CSASDRVSSGANVLTF. Partial CDR3 DNA: TGCAGTGCTTCGGACAGGGTGAGCTCTGGGGCCAACGTC.

This clone was recorded at least ten times. The read ends 3 residues early relative to the CDR3; the germline J gene fills the gap. This chain uses TRBV3-1 (or the pseudogene TRBV3-2) with TRBJ2-3; TRBD2 might be the D (6 bases). Trimming removed 2 bases from V and 4 bases from J, with 13 bases in between. CDR3 size: 15 residues. Germline assignment: CDR1 LGHDT and CDR2 YNNKEL (reference sequence). CDR3 DNA, as far as it was read: TGTGCCAGCAGCCAACGACCGAGACTAGCAGATACG. It translates to CASSQRPRLADT. The complete CDR3 sequence is CASSQRPRLADTQYF.

This clone showed up many times. From the germline J gene comes the end of the CDR3, since the read stops 3 residues before it. The V gene is TRBV7-2, the J gene TRBJ2-2; TRBD1 agrees at 9 bases. The ends lost 5 bases at V and 4 bases at J; junction bases unmatched: 5. This CDR3 is 15 amino acids long. Looked up from germline, CDR1 is SGHTA and CDR2 is FQGNSA. CDR3 DNA, as far as it was read: TGTGCCAGCAGCGTACAGGGGGCGGGCACCGGGGAG. Protein product: CASSVQGAGTGE. The whole CDR3 is CASSVQGAGTGELFF.

Many counts were recorded for this clone. The read is 3 residues too short to cover the CDR3 end, so that end is filled in from the germline J gene. V gene TRBV6-2 or TRBV6-3 combines with J gene TRBJ2-3; 7 bases match TRBD2. V was clipped by 1 base and J by 7 bases; unmatched bases: 5. The CDR3 runs to 14 residues. CDR1 is MNHEY, CDR2 SVGEGT, per germline. The DNA read from the CDR3 is TGTGCCAGCAGTTACTTGGCGGGGACTAATACG. Its protein is CASSYLAGTNT. The whole CDR3 sequence reads CASSYLAGTNTQYF.

This clone was found many times. The sequenced fragment ends 3 residues before the CDR3 boundary, so the rest is inferred from the germline J gene. The chain recombines TRBV7-2 with TRBJ2-7, with TRBD1 identical over 8 bases. CDR1 SGHTA and CDR2 FQGNSA come from the germline V gene. The CDR3 extends over 14 amino acids. V lost 4 bases, J lost 3 bases, and 5 bases stayed unmatched. CDR3 residues: CASSSATGDYEQYF. The CDR3 bases that were read are TGTGCCAGCAGCTCAGCGACAGGGGACTACGAG.

This clone appeared a few times. The DNA ends 3 residues before the CDR3 does, and the rest of the CDR3 is filled in from the germline J gene. The V gene is TRBV6-9, the J gene TRBJ1-1; tentatively, D is TRBD1 (6 bases). Trimming stripped 8 bases from V and 1 base from J, with 23 bases between. Germline V gene data show CDR1 as MNHGY and CDR2 as SVAAGI. The CDR3 length is 17 residues. The covered CDR3 bases are TGTGCCAGCCCCTCCGCTGTGAACAGGGTGAGGAACACTGAA. Its protein product is CASPSAVNRVRNTE. The whole CDR3 region reads CASPSAVNRVRNTEAFF.